Detailed here is one T cell receptor (beta chain). This clonotype is medium-sized (0.01 to 0.1%) in terms of sample share. Its antigen is still unknown. No base-level quality is on record; no much larger clone is a single base apart. The sample's time point label, in plain terms: 30 days after allogeneic hematopoietic stem cell transplantation. At 30 days after allogeneic hematopoietic stem cell transplantation, peripheral blood mononuclear cells were collected from the patients. For sequencing, an Illumina MiSeq was employed. The SMARTer RACE cDNA Amplification kit was used to reverse transcribe the RNA, and the TCR beta CDR3 region was then amplified. RNA from sorted cells was extracted with the RNeasy Mini Kit. Illumina paired-end sequencing was used to sequence the TCR beta amplicons. As for the original processing: TCR repertoire analysis used MiXCR, VDJtools and the tcR R package. The inverse Simpson index was used to measure diversity, and clones were grouped as rare, small, medium or expanded based on each clone's proportion of the repertoire. TCRdb cleaned the public reads at Q25 with fastp, built clones with MiXCR and kept in-frame beta chains. Each CDR3 protein appears once, grouped with its most common genes and DNA. The V and J calls and clone size are TCRdb's, not the authors'. This sample lists about 1,000 distinct CDR3 sequences; over 15% were detected once. Of the sample, more than 10% falls within the top ten clones.

CDR1 and CDR2, looked up from the germline V gene, are MNHNS and SASEGT. The CDR3 covers 13 residues, taking in both the cysteine and the phenylalanine. The sequence is cut down to CDR3 DNA, 39 bases in frame from base 1. V is pared back by 6 bases and J by 3 bases, with 11 bases lying between the germline termini. The source of the sample is a study of regulatory T cells after allogeneic stem cell transplantation listed by TCRdb under 2018. As for the study more broadly: Each patient's group depended on whether acute graft-versus-host disease developed within 100 days after stem cell transplantation. Fluorescence-activated cell sorting was used to isolate CD4+CD25+CD127- regulatory T cells from patient PBMCs. Conventional CD4+ T cells defined as CD4+CD25+/-CD127+ were also sorted and TCR-sequenced for comparison in the study. Between patients who did and did not develop acute graft-versus-host disease, the study compared the regulatory T-cell TCR repertoire following allogeneic stem cell transplantation. General findings and caveats noted by the study authors: In non-GvHD patients, the top 10 regulatory T-cell clones took up a significantly larger share of the repertoire, which suggests expansion of presumably allo-specific protective clones. Because of the small patient sample size, validation of the findings in a larger cohort was required. Compared with patients who had graft-versus-host disease, patients without the disease had a regulatory T-cell TCR repertoire that was more focused and less diverse. No significant difference in conventional CD4+ T-cell repertoire diversity was found between patients with and without graft-versus-host disease. No regulatory T-cell clones were found in all patients, and the number of sorted cells showed no significant correlation with the inverse Simpson index.

Recombination connected TRBV6-1 to TRBJ2-5; TRBD1 is perhaps the D gene, given 6 matching bases. The TCR comes from a human patient who had an allogeneic stem cell transplant, so the T cells may come from the graft donor. The sample in question was sorted CD4+ T cells from blood (whether regulatory or conventional is not recorded), obtained 30 days after allogeneic stem cell transplant. The DNA reads TGTGCCAGCAGACATGACAGGAAAGAGACCCAGTACTTC. The resulting protein is CASRHDRKETQYF.